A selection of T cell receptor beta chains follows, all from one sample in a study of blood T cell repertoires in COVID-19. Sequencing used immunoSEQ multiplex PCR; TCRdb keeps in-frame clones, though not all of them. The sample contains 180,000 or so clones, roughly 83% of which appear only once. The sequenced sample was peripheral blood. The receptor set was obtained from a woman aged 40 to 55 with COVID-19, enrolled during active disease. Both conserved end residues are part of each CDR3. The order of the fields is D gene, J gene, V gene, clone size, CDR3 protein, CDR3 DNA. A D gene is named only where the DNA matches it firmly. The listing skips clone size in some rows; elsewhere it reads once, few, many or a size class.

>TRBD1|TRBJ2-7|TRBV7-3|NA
CASSADRGYEQYF
TGTGCCAGCAGCGCCGACAGGGGTTACGAGCAGTACTTC
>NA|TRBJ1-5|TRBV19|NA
CATLSQTHSLYSNQPQHF
TGTGCCACCTTATCTCAGACACATTCCCTCTATAGCAATCAGCCCCAGCATTTT
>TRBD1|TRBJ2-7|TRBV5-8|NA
CASSFGTGGLEQYF
TGTGCCAGCAGCTTCGGGACAGGGGGCTTGGAGCAGTACTTC
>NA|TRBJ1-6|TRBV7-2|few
CASSLVAGPGRNSPLHF
TGTGCCAGCAGCTTAGTAGCGGGCCCAGGGAGAAATTCACCCCTCCACTTT
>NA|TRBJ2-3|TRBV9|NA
CASALREDTQYF
TGTGCCAGCGCACTTCGGGAAGATACGCAGTATTTT
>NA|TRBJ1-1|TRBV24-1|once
CATSDFPSPGGVTEAFF
TGTGCCACCAGTGATTTCCCTAGTCCGGGGGGCGTCACTGAAGCTTTCTTT
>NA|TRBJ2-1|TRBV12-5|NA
CASGLGQEQFF
TGTGCTAGTGGTTTAGGACAGGAGCAGTTCTTC
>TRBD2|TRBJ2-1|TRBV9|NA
CASSVVVGGLAGEQFF
TGTGCCAGCAGCGTAGTAGTGGGGGGACTAGCCGGTGAGCAGTTCTTC
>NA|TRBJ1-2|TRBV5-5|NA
CASSLTPGNYGYTF
TGTGCCAGCAGCTTGACGCCGGGGAACTATGGCTACACCTTC
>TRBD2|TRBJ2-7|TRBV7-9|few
CAASRLAGPYEQYF
TGTGCCGCTTCCAGACTAGCGGGACCCTACGAGCAGTACTTC
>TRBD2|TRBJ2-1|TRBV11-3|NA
CASSFQGLAGRGEQFF
TGTGCCAGCAGCTTCCAGGGACTAGCGGGACGGGGTGAGCAGTTCTTC
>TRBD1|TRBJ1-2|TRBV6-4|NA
CASRDSRTGPYGYTF
TGTGCCAGCAGAGACAGTCGGACAGGGCCCTATGGCTACACCTTC
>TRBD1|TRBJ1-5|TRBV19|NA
CASSTGGRQPQHF
TGTGCCAGTAGTACAGGGGGCAGACAGCCCCAGCATTTT
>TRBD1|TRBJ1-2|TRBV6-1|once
CASSEALRGGTANF
TGTGCCAGCAGTGAAGCGCTTCGGGGGGGGACAGCGAACTTC
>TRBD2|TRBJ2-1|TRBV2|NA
CASSVGLALFEQFF
TGTGCCAGCAGTGTAGGACTAGCTCTCTTTGAGCAGTTCTTC
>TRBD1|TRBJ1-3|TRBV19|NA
CATRTTGVGNTIYF
TGTGCCACCAGAACCACAGGGGTTGGAAACACCATATATTTT
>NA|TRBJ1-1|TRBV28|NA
CASSLPTTEAFF
TGTGCCAGCAGTTTACCTACGACTGAAGCTTTCTTT
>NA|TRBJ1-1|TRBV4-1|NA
CASSLGQTNTEAFF
TGCGCCAGCAGCCTTGGACAGACGAACACTGAAGCTTTCTTT
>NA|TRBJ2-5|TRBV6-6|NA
CAGKTGTRQETQYF
TGTGCCGGTAAAACCGGGACAAGACAAGAGACCCAGTACTTC
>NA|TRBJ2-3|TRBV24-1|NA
CATNQGGGEDTQYF
TGTGCCACCAACCAAGGGGGGGGCGAAGATACGCAGTATTTT
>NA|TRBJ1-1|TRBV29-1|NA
CSVGTANTEAFF
TGCAGCGTTGGCACAGCGAACACTGAAGCTTTCTTT
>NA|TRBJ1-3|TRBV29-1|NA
CSVVTGGNTIYF
TGCAGCGTTGTAACAGGAGGAAACACCATATATTTT
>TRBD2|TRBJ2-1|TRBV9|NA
CASSVLAGDYNEQFF
TGTGCCAGCAGCGTTCTAGCGGGGGATTACAATGAGCAGTTCTTC
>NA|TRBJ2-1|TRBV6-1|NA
CASSEGDAPLRSPQFF
TGTGCCAGCAGTGAAGGTGATGCGCCCCTCCGGAGCCCTCAGTTCTTC
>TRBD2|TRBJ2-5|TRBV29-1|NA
CSTRGGVDQLQETQYF
TGCAGCACCCGGGGGGGGGTCGATCAATTGCAAGAGACCCAGTACTTC
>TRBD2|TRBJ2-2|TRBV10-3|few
CAITGTSTGELFF
TGTGCCATCACCGGGACTAGCACCGGGGAGCTGTTTTTT
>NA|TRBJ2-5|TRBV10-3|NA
CAISVAASSRSQETQYF
TGTGCCATCTCTGTAGCGGCCTCCTCTCGAAGCCAAGAGACCCAGTACTTC
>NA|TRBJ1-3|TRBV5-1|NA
CASSLSPDTGNTIYF
TGCGCCAGCAGCTTGTCTCCGGACACTGGAAACACCATATATTTT
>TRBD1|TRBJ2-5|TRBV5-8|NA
CASSLQRDRGVEETQYF
TGTGCCAGCAGCTTGCAAAGGGACAGGGGTGTAGAAGAGACCCAGTACTTC
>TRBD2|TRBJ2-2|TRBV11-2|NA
CASRYPGLARTGELFF
TGTGCCAGCAGATATCCGGGACTAGCGCGCACCGGGGAGCTGTTTTTT
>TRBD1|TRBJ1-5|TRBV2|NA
CASTPRTGGRSNQPQHF
TGTGCCAGCACTCCCCGGACAGGGGGCCGGAGCAATCAGCCCCAGCATTTT
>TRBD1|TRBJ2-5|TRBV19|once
CASSMGTGNSQETQYF
TGTGCCAGTAGTATGGGGACAGGGAACAGTCAAGAGACCCAGTACTTC
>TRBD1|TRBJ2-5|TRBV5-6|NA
CASSFRDRETQYF
TGTGCCAGCAGCTTCCGGGACAGAGAGACCCAGTACTTC
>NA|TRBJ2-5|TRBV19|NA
CASSQDKLETQYF
TGTGCCAGTAGTCAGGACAAGCTAGAGACCCAGTACTTC
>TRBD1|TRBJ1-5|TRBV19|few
CASGQGGYQPQHF
TGTGCCAGTGGACAGGGGGGTTATCAGCCCCAGCATTTT
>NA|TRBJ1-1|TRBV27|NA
CASSLSAGTTEAFF
TGTGCCAGCAGTTTATCGGCGGGGACCACTGAAGCTTTCTTT
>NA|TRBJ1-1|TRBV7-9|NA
CASSHSDRNTEAFF
TGTGCCAGCAGCCATTCGGACAGGAACACTGAAGCTTTCTTT
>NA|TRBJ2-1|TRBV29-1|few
CSVAGDEYNEQFF
TGCAGCGTTGCAGGGGATGAGTACAATGAGCAGTTCTTC
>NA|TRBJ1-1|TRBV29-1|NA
CSAEGWNTEAFF
TGCAGCGCCGAGGGCTGGAACACTGAAGCTTTCTTT
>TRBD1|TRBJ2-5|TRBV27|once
CASRGGQGAWQETQYF
TGTGCCAGCAGGGGAGGACAGGGGGCTTGGCAAGAGACCCAGTACTTC
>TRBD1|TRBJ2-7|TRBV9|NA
CASSVEDRGHPYEQYF
TGTGCCAGCAGCGTAGAAGACAGGGGGCACCCCTACGAGCAGTACTTC
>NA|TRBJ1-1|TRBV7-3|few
CASSSRVGTEAFF
TGTGCCAGCAGCTCGAGGGTTGGGACTGAAGCTTTCTTT
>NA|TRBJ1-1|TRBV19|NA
CASTDGVPNTEAFF
TGTGCCAGTACCGACGGGGTCCCCAACACTGAAGCTTTCTTT
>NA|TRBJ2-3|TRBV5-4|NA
CASSSSTDTQYF
TGTGCCAGCAGCTCTAGCACAGATACGCAGTATTTT
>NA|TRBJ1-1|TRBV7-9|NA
CASSLGTAFEAFF
TGTGCCAGCAGCTTAGGGACTGCATTTGAAGCTTTCTTT
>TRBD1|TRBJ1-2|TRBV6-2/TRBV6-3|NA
CASSPGGGQGPYGYTF
TGTGCCAGCAGCCCTGGTGGGGGACAGGGACCCTATGGCTACACCTTC
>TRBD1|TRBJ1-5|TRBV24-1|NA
CATSARDSFNQPQHF
TGTGCCACCAGTGCCCGGGACAGTTTTAATCAGCCCCAGCATTTT
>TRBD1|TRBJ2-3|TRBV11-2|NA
CASSLSTGGATDTQYF
TGTGCCAGCAGCTTGAGTACAGGGGGCGCGACAGATACGCAGTATTTT
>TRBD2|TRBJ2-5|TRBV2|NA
CASRPIAGGGQETQYF
TGTGCCAGCAGGCCTATAGCGGGGGGAGGACAAGAGACCCAGTACTTC
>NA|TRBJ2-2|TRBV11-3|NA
CASSFVGGINTGELFF
TGTGCCAGCAGTTTCGTGGGCGGGATCAACACCGGGGAGCTGTTTTTT
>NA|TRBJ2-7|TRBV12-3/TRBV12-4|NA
CASSFLDTMQYF
TGTGCCAGCAGTTTTCTTGACACGATGCAGTACTTC
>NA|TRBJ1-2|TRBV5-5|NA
CASTSTGGADFDGYTF
TGTGCCAGCACCTCCACCGGGGGGGCGGACTTTGATGGCTACACCTTC
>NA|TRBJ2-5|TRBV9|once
CASSVSDYQKETQYF
TGTGCCAGCAGCGTCTCCGACTACCAGAAAGAGACCCAGTACTTC
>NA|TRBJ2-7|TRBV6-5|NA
CASSLSSAYEQYF
TGTGCCAGCAGTTTATCTAGCGCCTACGAGCAGTACTTC
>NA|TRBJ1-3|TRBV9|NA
CASSAWVDQGISGNTIYF
TGTGCCAGCAGCGCCTGGGTAGACCAGGGGATCAGTGGAAACACCATATATTTT
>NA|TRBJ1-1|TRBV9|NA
CASRGRGLNTEAFF
TGTGCCAGCAGGGGGCGGGGTCTGAACACTGAAGCTTTCTTT
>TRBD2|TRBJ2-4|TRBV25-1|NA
CASSDQGLAGGLKNIQYF
TGTGCCAGCAGTGATCAGGGACTAGCGGGAGGGCTGAAAAACATTCAGTACTTC
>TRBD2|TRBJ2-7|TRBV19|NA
CASSLGLAYEQYF
TGTGCCAGTAGCCTGGGACTAGCCTACGAGCAGTACTTC
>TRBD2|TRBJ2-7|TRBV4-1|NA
CASSLREGEQYF
TGCGCCAGCAGCCTCCGGGAGGGCGAGCAGTACTTC
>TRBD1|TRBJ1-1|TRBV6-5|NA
CASSLRTGADPEAFF
TGTGCCAGCAGTCTGAGGACAGGGGCGGACCCTGAAGCTTTCTTT